This TCR beta chain was captured in a study of early T cells in non-severe SARS-CoV-2 infection. V shed 5 bases, J shed 3 bases, and the junction held 10 bases outside the gene matches. This CDR3 has 15 amino acids. The germline gives CDR1 SGHAT, CDR2 FQNNGV. TCRdb reanalysed the 5' RACE reads using MiXCR and keeps one entry per CDR3 protein. The sample contains about 43,000 distinct CDR3 sequences, approximately 11% of which appear only once. The chain combines TRBV11-2 with TRBJ2-7, with 7 bases matching TRBD1. This TCR derives from an adult who was a healthcare worker with PCR-confirmed SARS-CoV-2 infection or an uninfected control (not recorded which). Source material: whole blood. CDR3 residues: CASSEGQVQGYEQYF. In DNA form, the CDR3 reads TGTGCCAGCAGCGAAGGACAGGTTCAGGGCTACGAGCAGTACTTC.